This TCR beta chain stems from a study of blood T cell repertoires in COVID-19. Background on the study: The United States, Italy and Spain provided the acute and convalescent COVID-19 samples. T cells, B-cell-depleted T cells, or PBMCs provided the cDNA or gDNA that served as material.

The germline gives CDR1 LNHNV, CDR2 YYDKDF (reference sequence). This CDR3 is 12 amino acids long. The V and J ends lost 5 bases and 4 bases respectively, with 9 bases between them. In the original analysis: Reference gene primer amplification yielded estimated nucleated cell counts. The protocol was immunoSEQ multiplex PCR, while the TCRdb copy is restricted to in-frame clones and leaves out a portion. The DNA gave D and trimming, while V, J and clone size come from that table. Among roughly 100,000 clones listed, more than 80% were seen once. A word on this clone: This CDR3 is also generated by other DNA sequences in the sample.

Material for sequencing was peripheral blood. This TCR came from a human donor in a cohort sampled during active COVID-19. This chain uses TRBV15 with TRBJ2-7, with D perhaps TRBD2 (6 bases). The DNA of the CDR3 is TGTGCCACCAGCCCCGGGGGATACGAGCAGTACTTC. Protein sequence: CATSPGGYEQYF. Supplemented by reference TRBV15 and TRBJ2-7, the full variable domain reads DAMVIQNPRYQVTQFGKPVTLSCSQTLNHNVMYWYQQKSSQAPKLLFHYYDKDFNNEADTPDNFQSRRPNTSFCFLDIRSPGLGDTAMYLCATSPGGYEQYFGPGTRLTVT.